This entry is about one T cell receptor beta chain. The germline V gene encodes CDR1 MNHEY and CDR2 SMNVEV (reference sequence). Between the trimmed V and J ends, which lost 5 bases and 4 bases, there was a span of 7 bases. This CDR3 is 12 amino acids long. The data were taken from a study of blood T cell repertoires in COVID-19. Background on the study: PBMCs, B-cell-depleted T cells, or T cells were the source of the cDNA or gDNA that made up the material.

This table comes from immunoSEQ multiplex PCR, and its TCRdb copy is limited to in-frame clones, with some not included. The table includes roughly 120,000 clones, 84% detected once. Sequencing was done on a sample of peripheral blood. The gene calls are TRBV27 and TRBJ2-3; D gene unclear. The sequence came from a woman in her forties with acute or convalescent COVID-19. CDR3 sequence reads: CASSEPSDTQYF. The CDR3 DNA reads TGTGCCAGCAGTGAGCCGTCAGATACGCAGTATTTT.